Presented here are 12 T cell receptor beta chains from one specimen sequenced in a study of monozygotic twins with inflammatory bowel disease. TCRdb re-called the 5' RACE reads and gives one entry per CDR3 protein, without DNA. The ten most abundant clones cover roughly 1.5% of a sample with some 200,000 distinct CDR3 sequences. The sequenced sample consisted of blood. Receptor source: a human donor with ulcerative colitis or Crohn's disease, or a healthy co-twin of an affected twin (not recorded which).

The rearrangement links TRBV4-1 to TRBJ1-6; TCRdb designates TRBD1, a call that cannot be tested without DNA. The germline V gene encodes CDR1 MGHRA and CDR2 YSYEKL. The CDR3 extends over 14 amino acids. CDR3 amino acids: CASSQGTYVSPLHF.

The genes are TRBV10-1 and TRBJ2-2; there is no DNA to check the TCRdb D call of TRBD1. The CDR3 loop spans 16 amino acids. Per germline, CDR1 WNHNN and CDR2 SYGVQD (reference sequence). CDR3 protein: CASEYQQGQNTGELFF.

This chain links TRBV5-1 with TRBJ2-5; without DNA, the TCRdb call of TRBD1 cannot be checked. CDR3 length equals 14 residues. The germline V gene has CDR1 SGHRS and CDR2 YFSETQ. CDR3 sequence reads: CASSMTGAQETQYF.

This chain links TRBV11-2 with TRBJ1-2; TCRdb calls TRBD1, which cannot be checked without DNA. CDR1 and CDR2 (germline): SGHAT, FQNNGV. CDR3 length equals 17 residues. CDR3 residues: CASSLVATTGQNYGYTF.

The J gene is TRBJ1-6, the V gene TRBV2; lacking DNA, the TRBD1 call made by TCRdb goes unchecked. The CDR3 extends over 12 amino acids. Germline lookup yields CDR1 SNHLY and CDR2 FYNNEI. The CDR3 protein is CASSRDRESLHF.

This chain uses TRBV7-9 with TRBJ2-1; as DNA is missing, the TRBD1 call by TCRdb cannot be tested. Germline-derived CDR1 and CDR2 are SEHNR and FQNEAQ (reference sequence). There are 16 residues in the CDR3. CDR3 sequence: CASSLRPGATYNEQFF.

The CDR3 spells CASSLAGAANTEAFF. This chain uses TRBV5-5 with TRBJ1-1; TCRdb selects TRBD1, and the lack of DNA leaves this call unchecked. CDR1 and CDR2 (germline): SGHKS, YYEKEE (reference sequence). This CDR3 comprises 15 residues.

The V gene is TRBV6-5, the J gene TRBJ2-3; TCRdb selects TRBD1, and the lack of DNA leaves this call unchecked. CDR1 is MNHEY, CDR2 SVGAGI, per germline. CDR3 length: 15 amino acids. CDR3 loop: CASSSGRTSTDTQYF.

The J gene is TRBJ1-5, the V gene TRBV20-1. The CDR3 contains 15 residues. CDR1 DFQATT and CDR2 SNEGSKA come from the germline V gene (reference sequence). The CDR3: CSARAESISNQPQHF.

The chain uses TRBV7-9 and TRBJ1-1. Germline V gives CDR1 SEHNR, CDR2 FQNEAQ (reference sequence). CDR3 length: 13 residues. The CDR3 protein is CASSPNLGTEAFF.

This chain joins TRBV2 and TRBJ2-5. Germline values: CDR1 SNHLY, CDR2 FYNNEI. The CDR3 runs to 14 residues. The CDR3 loop reads CASRTPRFQETQYF.

The chain has TRBV20-1 and TRBJ2-2; lacking DNA, the TRBD1 call made by TCRdb goes unchecked. Germline loops: CDR1 DFQATT, CDR2 SNEGSKA (reference sequence). This CDR3 contains 13 residues. This CDR3 reads CSARTANTGELFF.